This T cell receptor beta chain was sequenced for a study of T cells in Graves' hyperthyroidism and ophthalmopathy. Findings and caveats of the study: For ophthalmopathy, model prediction preceded onset by a median 6.5 months. Within blood appeared most thyroid clonotypes that had expanded above 0.001.

Trimming pared 6 bases from V and 5 bases from J, leaving 13 bases between. Germline V lookup: CDR1 SGHTA, CDR2 FQGNSA. This CDR3 comprises 14 residues. The CDR3 regions of TCR beta were amplified from RNA transcripts. TCR CDR3 regions were first amplified by RT-PCR with HTBI primers. TCRdb reprocessed the multiplex PCR reads via MiXCR and lists one record per CDR3 protein. The sample lists 450,000 to 650,000 distinct CDR3 sequences, 13% to 15% occurring once. Note on this clonotype: Its antigen is still unknown. A read error is possible here, since a much larger clone lies one base away.

The V gene is TRBV7-2, the J gene TRBJ1-4; possibly TRBD1 for D (5 bases). This TCR was sampled from a woman younger than 35 with Graves' ophthalmopathy. The sequenced sample was blood. The CDR3 DNA follows: TGTGCCAGCAGTTCCCGGGACGGAAATGAAAAACTGTTTTTT. It is translated as CASSSRDGNEKLFF.